The 18 T cell receptor beta chains given below trace back to one sample, sequenced in a study of T-cell memory formation after mild COVID-19. TCRdb itself ran the 5' RACE reads through MiXCR, one entry per CDR3 protein. This table holds 200,000 or so distinct CDR3 sequences, around 17% found once. The source material was PBMCs or a T cell subset sorted from them (not recorded which). Source of these receptors: an adult woman who had mild COVID-19 (a few samples of this study predate the infection). Cell type and time point are not known.

This clonotype was counted only a few times. This sequence joins TRBV7-2 and TRBJ2-1, with TRBD2 identical over 8 bases. This CDR3 spans 17 amino acids. With V trimmed by 3 bases and J by 7 bases, 14 bases remained unmatched. The germline CDR1 and CDR2 sequences are SGHTA and FQGNSA. The chain's CDR3 is CASSFLRSGRAGNEQFF. Here the CDR3 DNA reads TGTGCCAGCAGCTTTTTGCGGTCCGGGAGGGCCGGTAATGAGCAGTTCTTC.

This clonotype has more than one count but fewer than ten. The chain has TRBV5-1 and TRBJ1-4; perhaps TRBD1 as D (6 bases). V lost 4 bases and J lost 7, with 11 bases in between. Germline V gene sequence: CDR1 SGHRS, CDR2 YFSETQ. The CDR3 consists of 13 residues. CDR3 loop: CASSRGGREKLFF. The DNA for the CDR3 is TGCGCCAGCAGCCGGGGGGGGCGTGAAAAACTGTTTTTT.

This clonotype was detected only once. This sequence joins TRBV29-1 and TRBJ2-3; 11 bases match TRBD2. This CDR3 region has 21 residues. The V gene end was trimmed by 3 bases and the J gene end by 1 base; junction bases not matched to a gene: 21. The V gene's germline CDR1 is SQVTM and CDR2 ANQGSEA. The chain's CDR3 is CSVDGLRKLAGVGRGTDTQYF. CDR3 nucleotides: TGCAGCGTTGACGGGCTACGGAAACTAGCGGGAGTCGGGAGGGGCACAGATACGCAGTATTTT.

This clonotype turned up a few times. The chain is built from TRBV4-1 and TRBJ1-4, with D unclear. V was trimmed by 4 bases and J by 7 bases, leaving 13 bases between them. The germline V gene encodes CDR1 MGHRA and CDR2 YSYEKL. The CDR3 extends over 14 amino acids. Here the CDR3 DNA reads TGCGCCAGCAGCCTGACTCAGTTGGGTGAAAAACTGTTTTTT. This gives the protein CASSLTQLGEKLFF.

This clonotype has just a few counts. The chain joins TRBV6-5 to TRBJ1-3; D remains ambiguous. Germline CDR1 is MNHEY and CDR2 is SVGAGI. The CDR3 spans 15 residues. Trimming pared 3 bases from V and 1 base from J, leaving 10 bases between. The CDR3 is CASSYSRDSGNTIYF. CDR3 coding DNA: TGTGCCAGCAGTTATTCCCGGGATTCTGGAAACACCATATATTTT.

The chain employs TRBV5-1 and TRBJ2-2; 10 positions match TRBD2. After removal of 3 bases from V and 2 bases from J, the junction contained 10 bases not matched to a gene. The V gene's germline CDR1 is SGHRS and CDR2 YFSETQ. The length of the CDR3 is 18 residues. The CDR3 nucleotides read TGCGCCAGCAGCTCGGACCCGGGACTAGCGATTAACACCGGGGAGCTGTTTTTT. Translating gives CASSSDPGLAINTGELFF.

This clonotype came up many times. V gene TRBV12-3 or TRBV12-4 combines with J gene TRBJ2-1, with TRBD2 matching 14 bases. With V trimmed by 6 bases and J by 15 bases, 7 bases remained unmatched. CDR3 size: 13 residues. The CDR3 DNA is TGTGCCAGCAGACGTGGGACTAGCGGGAGAAGGTTCTTC. Translation: CASRRGTSGRRFF.

The chain recombines TRBV7-2 with TRBJ2-5, with 11 bases that match TRBD2. This CDR3 has 17 residues. Trimming at V came to 3 bases and at J to 7 bases, leaving 13 bases not matched to a gene. Germline V lookup: CDR1 SGHTA, CDR2 FQGNSA. The DNA for the CDR3 is TGTGCCAGCAGCTTCCAGAATAGCGGGAGGGCTTTCTCGACCCAGTACTTC. As protein: CASSFQNSGRAFSTQYF.

Turning to this clonotype: Compared with germline, one end of the junction differs, possibly owing to a read error. CDR3 DNA: TGTGCCAGCACCGTTGGGAGGAACACTGAAGATTTCTTT. Translating gives CASTVGRNTEDFF. The V and J genes are TRBV2 and TRBJ1-1; no clear D gene. The CDR3 runs to 13 residues. Germline CDR1 is SNHLY and CDR2 is FYNNEI.

This clonotype was observed a handful of times. The chain combines TRBV6-2 or TRBV6-3 with TRBJ2-4, with D hard to call. The CDR3 totals 12 residues. Per germline, CDR1 MNHEY and CDR2 SVGEGT. Deletions cut 4 bases from V and 3 bases from J, with 4 bases between. In nucleotides, the CDR3 is TGTGCCAGCAGTTTTGGCAAAAACATTCAGTACTTC. Translation gives CASSFGKNIQYF.

This clonotype was counted between two and nine times. V usage is TRBV15 and J usage is TRBJ2-7; possibly TRBD1 or TRBD2 for D (5 bases each). Looked up from germline, CDR1 is LNHNV and CDR2 is YYDKDF (reference sequence). V was trimmed by 3 bases and J by 0 bases, leaving 15 bases between them. The CDR3 has 16 amino acids. CDR3: CATSSGGREFSYEQYF. Here the CDR3 DNA reads TGTGCCACCAGCAGTGGGGGTCGGGAATTCTCCTACGAGCAGTACTTC.

This clonotype occurred a few times. The chain uses TRBV12-3 or TRBV12-4 and TRBJ2-3; unclear D gene. Trimming cost V 4 bases and J 5 bases, with 13 bases left between them. CDR3 length equals 14 residues. The DNA for the CDR3 is TGTGCCAGCAGTTGGTCCGGGCCGGAAGATACGCAGTATTTT. Encoded protein: CASSWSGPEDTQYF.

V usage is TRBV7-8 and J usage is TRBJ1-1; D gene unclear. Germline loops: CDR1 SGHVS, CDR2 FQNEAQ. The V gene lost 2 bases and the J gene lost 3 bases, with 10 bases spanning the gap. The CDR3 spans 14 residues. CDR3 sequence: CASSLRWRDTEAFF. DNA for the CDR3: TGTGCCAGCAGCTTACGTTGGCGGGACACTGAAGCTTTCTTT.

This clonotype was recorded many times. This chain connects TRBV7-9 to TRBJ1-1; D is ambiguous. Germline CDR1 SEHNR, CDR2 FQNEAQ (reference sequence). This CDR3 is 13 amino acids long. Trimming left V 4 bases short and J 1 base short, with 7 bases between. The CDR3, as DNA: TGTGCCAGCAGCTGGGGAGAGAACACTGAAGCTTTCTTT. This gives the protein CASSWGENTEAFF.

This clonotype was observed a handful of times. The chain links TRBV7-2 to TRBJ1-5; 7 bases agree with TRBD1. The V segment lost 2 bases and the J segment 6 bases; nucleotides outside the gene matches: 19. Germline values: CDR1 SGHTA, CDR2 FQGNSA. This CDR3 comprises 19 residues. The CDR3 here is CASSLRGQTARALFQPQHF. In nucleotides, the CDR3 is TGTGCCAGCAGCTTAAGGGGACAGACTGCTCGGGCGTTGTTTCAGCCCCAGCATTTT.

This chain joins TRBV7-9 and TRBJ2-1, with 16 bases identical to TRBD2. The CDR3 covers 17 residues. Trimming removed 5 bases from V and 9 bases from J; junction bases left unmatched: 10. CDR1 SEHNR and CDR2 FQNEAQ come from the germline V gene (reference sequence). The CDR3 is CASSRGTSGGATAEQFF. The CDR3 DNA reads TGTGCCAGCAGCCGCGGGACTAGCGGGGGGGCCACGGCTGAGCAGTTCTTC.

The V gene is TRBV25-1, the J gene TRBJ1-6; TRBD1 matches at 8 bases. CDR3 length equals 14 residues. The J segment lost 7 bases and the V segment lost 3 bases, leaving 2 bases of the junction unmatched. CDR1 and CDR2 (germline): MGHDK, SYGVNS. CDR3 in DNA: TGTGCCAGCAGTGAGACAGGGGCCAATTCACCCCTCCACTTT. Its translation: CASSETGANSPLHF.

This clonotype was recorded a few times. The CDR3 reads CASSLVRGAYNEQFF. DNA for the CDR3: TGCGCCAGCAGCCTAGTGCGGGGGGCTTACAATGAGCAGTTCTTC. The genes are TRBV5-1 and TRBJ2-1; the match to TRBD2 covers 8 bases. CDR1 is SGHRS and CDR2 is YFSETQ in the germline V gene. Germline trimming cut 4 bases from V and 4 bases from J; bases unmatched to any gene: 7. This CDR3 is 15 amino acids long.